Here is one T cell receptor (beta chain) with its context. The data were obtained in a study of blood T cell repertoires in COVID-19. Study information: Acute and convalescent COVID-19 specimens originated in the United States, Italy and Spain. Sample material is recorded as cDNA or gDNA derived from T cells, B-cell-depleted T cells, or PBMCs.

V trimming: 3 bases; J trimming: 9 bases; junction bases outside the gene matches: 4. CDR3 length equals 13 residues. Germline V gives CDR1 LGHNA, CDR2 YNFKEQ. In the original workflow: From reference gene primer amplification, estimates of nucleated cell counts were derived. The table came from immunoSEQ multiplex PCR; TCRdb's copy has only in-frame clones and leaves some out. V and J calls and clone size come straight from that table; D and trimming were deduced from the DNA. The data contain 50,000 to 75,000 clones, around nine tenths of them singletons. Sequencing was done on a sample of peripheral blood. The rearrangement uses TRBV4-2 and TRBJ2-7; 11 bases are shared with TRBD2. The TCR originated in a man aged 60-69 years with acute or convalescent COVID-19. In DNA form, the CDR3 reads TGTGCCAGCAGCCAGGGACTAGCGGATGGGCAGTACTTC. This codes for CASSQGLADGQYF.